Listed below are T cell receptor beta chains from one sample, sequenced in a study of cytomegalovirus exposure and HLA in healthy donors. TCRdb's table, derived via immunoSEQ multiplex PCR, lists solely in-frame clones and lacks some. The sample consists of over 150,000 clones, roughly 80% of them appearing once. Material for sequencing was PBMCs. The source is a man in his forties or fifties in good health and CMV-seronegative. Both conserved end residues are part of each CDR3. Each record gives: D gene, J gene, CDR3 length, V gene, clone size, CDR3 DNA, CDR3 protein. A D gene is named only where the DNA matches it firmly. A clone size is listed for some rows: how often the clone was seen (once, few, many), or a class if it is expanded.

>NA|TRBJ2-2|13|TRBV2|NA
TGTGCCAGCAGTGAAACAGGCGCCGGGGAGCTGTTTTTT
CASSETGAGELFF
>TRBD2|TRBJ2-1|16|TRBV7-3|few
TGTGCCAGCAGCTTAAGGGCTAGCGGGGGGAGGGATGAGCAGTTCTTC
CASSLRASGGRDEQFF
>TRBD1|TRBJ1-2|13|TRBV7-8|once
TGTGCCAGCAGTCCTACAGGGGATGTTGGCTACACCTTC
CASSPTGDVGYTF
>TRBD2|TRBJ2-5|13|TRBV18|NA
TGTGCCAGCCGATGGACTAGCGCAGAGACCCAGTACTTC
CASRWTSAETQYF
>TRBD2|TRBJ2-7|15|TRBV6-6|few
TGTGCCAGCAGCAGACTAGCGGGGGGTTCCTACGAGCAGTACTTC
CASSRLAGGSYEQYF
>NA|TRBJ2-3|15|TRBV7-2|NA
TGTGCCAGCAGCTTATTCCCAGCAGGTACGGATACGCAGTATTTT
CASSLFPAGTDTQYF
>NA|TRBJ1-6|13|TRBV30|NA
TGTGCCTGGAGGGGGTCGGGGAATTCACCCCTCCACTTT
CAWRGSGNSPLHF
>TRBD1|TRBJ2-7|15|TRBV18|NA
TGTGCCAGCTCGCTCTTCGGACAGGGACGGGGCGAGCAGTACTTC
CASSLFGQGRGEQYF
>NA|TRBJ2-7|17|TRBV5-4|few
TGTGCCAGCAGCTTGGTCGTAGGGGGGGGTAGGTCCTACGAGCAGTACTTC
CASSLVVGGGRSYEQYF
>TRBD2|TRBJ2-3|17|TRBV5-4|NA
TGTGCCAGCAGCCCGGGACTAGCGGGGGCCCACACAGATACGCAGTATTTT
CASSPGLAGAHTDTQYF
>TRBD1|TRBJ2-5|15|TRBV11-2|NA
TGTGCCAGCAGCCTCGACGGGACAGGCGGCGAGACCCAGTACTTC
CASSLDGTGGETQYF
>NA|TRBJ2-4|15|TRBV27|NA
TGTGCCAGCAGTTTATCAGGGGCGACCAAAAACATTCAGTACTTC
CASSLSGATKNIQYF
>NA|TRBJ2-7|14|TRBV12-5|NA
TGTGCTAGTGGTTTGGGCCAGGGAATCTACGAGCAGTACTTC
CASGLGQGIYEQYF
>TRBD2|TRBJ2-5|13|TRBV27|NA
TGTGCCAGCAGATTGGGACTAGAAGAGACCCAGTACTTC
CASRLGLEETQYF
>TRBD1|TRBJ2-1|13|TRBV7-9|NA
TGTTCCAGCAGCTTAGAAGGGGGCACTGAGCAGTTCTTC
CSSSLEGGTEQFF
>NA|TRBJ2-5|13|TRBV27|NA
TGTGCCAGCAGCACGGGACTGCAAGAGACCCAGTACTTC
CASSTGLQETQYF
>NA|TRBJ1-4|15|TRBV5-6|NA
TGTGCCAGCAGCTTTTGGGACTCCGTTAATGAAAAACTGTTTTTT
CASSFWDSVNEKLFF
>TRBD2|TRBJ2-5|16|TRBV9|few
TGTGCCAGCAGCGTAGCGGCTAGCGGGGGGACGGGGACCCAGTACTTC
CASSVAASGGTGTQYF
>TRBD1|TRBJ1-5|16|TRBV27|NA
TGTGCCAGCAGCCCCGACAGGGGGTATAGCAATCAGCCCCAGCATTTT
CASSPDRGYSNQPQHF
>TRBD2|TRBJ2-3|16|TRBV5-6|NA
TGTGCCAGCAGCTTGGGAGTAGCGGGAAACACAGATACGCAGTATTTT
CASSLGVAGNTDTQYF
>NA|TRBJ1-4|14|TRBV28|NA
TGTGCCAGCGGTTTCGTGGCCGCCATAGAAAAACTGTTTTTT
CASGFVAAIEKLFF
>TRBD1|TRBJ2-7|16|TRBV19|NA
TGTGCCAGTAGTAGTGCGGCGGACAGGCCCGTTTACGAGCAGTACTTC
CASSSAADRPVYEQYF
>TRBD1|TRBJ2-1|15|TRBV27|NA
TGTGCCAGCAAAAACGGGGCAGGGGGCAAGAATGAGCAGTTCTTC
CASKNGAGGKNEQFF
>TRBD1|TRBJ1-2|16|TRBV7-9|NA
TGTGCCAGCAGCCTTCGGACAGGGGCTCAGGGCTATGGCTACACCTTC
CASSLRTGAQGYGYTF
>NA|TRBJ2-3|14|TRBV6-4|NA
TGTGCCAGCAGTCTCGAGGGGGACACAGATACGCAGTATTTT
CASSLEGDTDTQYF
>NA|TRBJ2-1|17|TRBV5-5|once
TGTGCCAGCAGCTTGTATGTAATGGCCGCCTCCTACAATGAGCAGTTCTTC
CASSLYVMAASYNEQFF
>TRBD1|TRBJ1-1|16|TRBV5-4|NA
TGTGCCAGCAGCTTCGGGGGGACAGGGAGGGTAACTGAAGCTTTCTTT
CASSFGGTGRVTEAFF
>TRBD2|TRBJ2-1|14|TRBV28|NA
TGTGCCAGCAGTTTGGCGGGGGGGAGTAATGAGCAGTTCTTC
CASSLAGGSNEQFF
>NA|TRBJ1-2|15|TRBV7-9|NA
TGTGCCGGCAGCTGGTCGGCCGAAGGGGACTATGGCTACACCTTC
CAGSWSAEGDYGYTF
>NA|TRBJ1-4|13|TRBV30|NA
TGTGCCTGGAGCGAGAAGGGGATTGAAAAACTGTTTTTT
CAWSEKGIEKLFF
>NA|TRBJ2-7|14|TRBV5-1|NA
TGCGCCAGCAGCTCCAGGGCGGACTCCTACGAGCAGTACTTC
CASSSRADSYEQYF
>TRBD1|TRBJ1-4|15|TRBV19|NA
TGTGCCAGTAGTAATGTCGACAGGGTGATCGAAAAACTGTTTTTT
CASSNVDRVIEKLFF
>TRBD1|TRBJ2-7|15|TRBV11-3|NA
TGTGCCAGCAGCTTAGGCCCGGGGACAGGCTACGAGCAGTACTTC
CASSLGPGTGYEQYF
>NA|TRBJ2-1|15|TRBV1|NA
TGCACCAGCAGCCAAGACAGGACTAATGACAATGAGCAGTTCTTC
CTSSQDRTNDNEQFF
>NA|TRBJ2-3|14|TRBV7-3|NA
TGTGCCAGCACTCTAAGGGGGACGACAGATACGCAGTATTTT
CASTLRGTTDTQYF
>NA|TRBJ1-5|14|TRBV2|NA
TGTGCCAGCAGTGAAGCGCGCAGGAAGCAGCCCCAGCATTTT
CASSEARRKQPQHF
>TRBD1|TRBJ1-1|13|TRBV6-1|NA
TGTGCCAGCAGGGCCTCAGGGGGCGCTGAAGCTTTCTTT
CASRASGGAEAFF
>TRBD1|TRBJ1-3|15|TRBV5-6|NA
TGTGCCAGCAGCAAAATGGGGACAGGGGGTGTCACCATATATTTT
CASSKMGTGGVTIYF
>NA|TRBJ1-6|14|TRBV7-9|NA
TGTGCCAGCACCCTGACAGACTTGGATTCACCCCTCCACTTT
CASTLTDLDSPLHF
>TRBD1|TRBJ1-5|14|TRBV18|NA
TGTGCCAGCTCACCGCCAGGGGGTGGTCAGCCCCAGCATTTT
CASSPPGGGQPQHF
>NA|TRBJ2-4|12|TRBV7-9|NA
TGTGCCAGCAGACCGGGTGTCGGCATTCAGTACTTC
CASRPGVGIQYF
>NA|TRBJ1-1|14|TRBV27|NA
TGTGCCAGCAGTTTATATTACGCATACTCTGAAGCTTTCTTT
CASSLYYAYSEAFF
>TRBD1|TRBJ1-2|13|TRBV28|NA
TGTGCCAGCAGTTTAGCGGACAGGGATGGCTACACCTTC
CASSLADRDGYTF
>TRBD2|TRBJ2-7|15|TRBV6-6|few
TGTGCCAGCAGTTACGGTGCTAGCGGGTTATACGAGCAGTACTTC
CASSYGASGLYEQYF
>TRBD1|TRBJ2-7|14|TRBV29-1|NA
TGCAGCGTTGAAGATCGGGACAGAAACTACGAGCAGTACTTC
CSVEDRDRNYEQYF
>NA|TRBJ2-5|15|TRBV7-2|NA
TGTGCCAGCAGCTTAGTGGGCGGGGGCCGTGGGACCCAGTACTTC
CASSLVGGGRGTQYF
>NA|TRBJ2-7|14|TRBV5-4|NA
TGTGCCAGCAGCTTGACAGGGTTCGGTGACGAGCAGTACTTC
CASSLTGFGDEQYF
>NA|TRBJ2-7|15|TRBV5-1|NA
TGCGCCAGCAGCTTGGTATCGGGGTCCACCTACGAGCAGTACTTC
CASSLVSGSTYEQYF
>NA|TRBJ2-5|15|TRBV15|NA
TGTGCCACCAGCAAGGCCGACAGGTACCAAGAGACCCAGTACTTC
CATSKADRYQETQYF
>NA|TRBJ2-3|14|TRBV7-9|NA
TGTGCCAGCAGCTTGGCGGTGGACACAGATACGCAGTATTTT
CASSLAVDTDTQYF
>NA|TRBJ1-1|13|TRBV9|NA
TGTGCCAGCAGCGTAAGTGGGGCCACTGAAGCTTTCTTT
CASSVSGATEAFF
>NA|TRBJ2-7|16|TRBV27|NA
TGTGCCAGCAGTTTATCGGCCGGGACACTAACCTACGAGCAGTACTTC
CASSLSAGTLTYEQYF
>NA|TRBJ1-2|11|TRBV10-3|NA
TGTGCCATCGTAGACAGCTATGGCTACACCTTC
CAIVDSYGYTF
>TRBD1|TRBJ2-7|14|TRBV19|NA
TGTGCCAGTAGTAGGGTCAGGGGGCCCTACGAGCAGTACTTC
CASSRVRGPYEQYF
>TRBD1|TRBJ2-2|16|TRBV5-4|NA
TGTGCCAGCAGCTCGGACTCGGGACAGGGGACCGGGGAGCTGTTTTTT
CASSSDSGQGTGELFF